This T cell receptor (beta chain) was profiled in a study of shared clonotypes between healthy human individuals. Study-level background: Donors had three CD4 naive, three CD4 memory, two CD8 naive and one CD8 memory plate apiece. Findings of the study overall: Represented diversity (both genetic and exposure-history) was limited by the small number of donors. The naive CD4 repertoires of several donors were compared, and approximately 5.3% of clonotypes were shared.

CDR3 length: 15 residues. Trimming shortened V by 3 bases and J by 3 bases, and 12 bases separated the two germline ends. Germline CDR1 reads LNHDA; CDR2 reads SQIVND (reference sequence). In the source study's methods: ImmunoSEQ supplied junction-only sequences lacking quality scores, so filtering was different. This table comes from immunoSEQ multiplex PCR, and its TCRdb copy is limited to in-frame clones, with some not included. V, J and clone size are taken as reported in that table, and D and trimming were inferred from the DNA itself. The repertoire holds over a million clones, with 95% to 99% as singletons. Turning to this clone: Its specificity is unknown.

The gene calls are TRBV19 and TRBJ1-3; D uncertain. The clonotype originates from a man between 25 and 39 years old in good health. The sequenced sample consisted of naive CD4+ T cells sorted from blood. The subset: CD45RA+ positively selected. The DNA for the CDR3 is TGTGCCAGTAGTATGGGGAGGATCATTGGAAACACCATATATTTT. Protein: CASSMGRIIGNTIYF.